A single sample is the source of the 32 T cell receptor beta chains below, sequenced in a study of blood T cell repertoires in COVID-19. Clones were read by immunoSEQ multiplex PCR, and TCRdb kept only the in-frame ones, dropping some. The sample holds 90,000 to 100,000 clones, about 80% seen once. Material: peripheral blood. The receptors derive from a man aged 60-69 years with acute or convalescent COVID-19.

The V call is TRBV21-1, the J call TRBJ2-3; the listed D gene, TRBD1, was not tested against the DNA. TRBV21-1 is classified as a pseudogene. The CDR3 is 17 amino acids. This chain's CDR3 is CASSRAGQGAHTDTQYF. CDR3 DNA sequence: TGTGCCAGCAGCAGGGCAGGTCAGGGGGCCCACACAGATACGCAGTATTTT.

The chain links TRBV11-2 to TRBJ1-1; D uncertain. V lost 0 bases to trimming and J lost 3 bases, with 5 bases between them. The CDR3 has 13 residues. In germline, CDR1 is SGHAT, CDR2 FQNNGV. CDR3 in amino acids: CASSLDGYTEAFF. CDR3 nucleotides: TGTGCCAGCAGCTTAGACGGGTACACTGAAGCTTTCTTT.

This clone has a single count. The J gene is TRBJ2-2, the V gene TRBV3-1 (or the pseudogene TRBV3-2), with TRBD2 matching 7 bases. V shed 4 bases and J 1 base; nucleotides not matched to a gene: 6. Germline V gene data show CDR1 as LGHDT and CDR2 as YNNKEL (reference sequence). CDR3 length equals 16 residues. DNA for the CDR3: TGTGCCAGCAGCCCGGGGACGGGGGGGAACACCGGGGAGCTGTTTTTT. Protein product: CASSPGTGGNTGELFF.

In this sample, this clone turned up a few times. V gene TRBV6-5 combines with J gene TRBJ2-1; perhaps TRBD2 as D (5 bases). The CDR3 runs to 13 residues. V was pared by 5 bases and J by 1 base, with 6 bases between. The V gene's germline CDR1 is MNHEY and CDR2 SVGAGI. The DNA of the CDR3 is TGTGCCAGCAGTCGGGGTTCCTACAATGAGCAGTTCTTC. It translates to CASSRGSYNEQFF.

The chain joins TRBV19 to TRBJ1-2, with D uncertain. Trimming took off 3 bases at V and 2 bases at J, with 19 bases between the two ends. This CDR3 is built from 17 residues. Germline CDR1 is LNHDA and CDR2 is SQIVND (reference sequence). This CDR3 reads CASSMNGKAGSNYGYTF. The CDR3 nucleotides read TGTGCCAGTAGTATGAATGGCAAGGCAGGTTCAAACTATGGCTACACCTTC.

The chain has TRBV30 and TRBJ2-3; 10 nucleotides agree with TRBD1. Germline CDR1 and CDR2: GTSNPN and SVGIG (reference sequence). The CDR3 runs 14 residues. V was pared by 6 bases and J by 6 bases, with 9 bases of the junction left unmatched. The CDR3 loop is CACPSDRGPDTQYF. In nucleotides, the CDR3 is TGTGCCTGTCCCAGCGACAGGGGGCCGGATACGCAGTATTTT.

Written as DNA, the CDR3 is TGTGCCAGCAGCTTAAGTGCGCTATCTCGTGGTGAGCAGTTCTTC. Protein product: CASSLSALSRGEQFF. The rearrangement links TRBV7-2 to TRBJ2-1; unclear D gene. CDR3 size: 15 residues. Trimming took 2 bases from V and 9 from J, leaving 17 bases between them. Germline CDR1 reads SGHTA; CDR2 reads FQGNSA.

This chain links TRBV30 with TRBJ2-4; 7 positions match TRBD2. The V gene's germline CDR1 is GTSNPN and CDR2 SVGIG (reference sequence). V gave up 3 bases and J gave up 6 bases; unmatched junction bases: 11. The CDR3 covers 15 residues. The CDR3 nucleotides read TGTGCCTGGAGATCCCCTAGCGGACCTTTAAACATTCAGTACTTC. Translation: CAWRSPSGPLNIQYF.

The V and J genes are TRBV2 and TRBJ1-5; 7 bases agree with TRBD1. The CDR3 spans 15 residues. Germline values: CDR1 SNHLY, CDR2 FYNNEI. The junction had 5 bases not matched to a gene; V was cut back by 4 bases and J by 2 bases. The CDR3 region is CASSVRTGGNQPQHF. The CDR3 DNA follows: TGTGCCAGCAGTGTGAGAACAGGGGGCAATCAGCCCCAGCATTTT.

The chain uses TRBV9 and TRBJ1-1; no firm D call. CDR3 length: 13 amino acids. V lost 5 bases to trimming and J lost 5 bases, with 13 bases between them. CDR1 SGDLS and CDR2 YYNGEE come from the germline V gene. CDR3 DNA: TGTGCCAGCAGTAACTTAGTTGAGACTGAAGCTTTCTTT. Translated: CASSNLVETEAFF.

The chain links TRBV2 to TRBJ2-1; D gene unclear. V was shortened by 3 bases and J by 5 bases, with 8 bases between the two germline ends. The V gene's germline CDR1 is SNHLY and CDR2 FYNNEI. The CDR3 length is 13 residues. CDR3 nucleotides: TGTGCCAGCAGTGAGCGGCTAGACAATGAGCAGTTCTTC. Amino acid sequence: CASSERLDNEQFF.

The chain employs TRBV19 and TRBJ1-2; tentative D call: TRBD1 (6 bases). CDR3 length: 13 amino acids. V was trimmed by 7 bases and J by 8 bases, leaving 17 bases between them. CDR1 is LNHDA, CDR2 SQIVND, per germline (reference sequence). The CDR3 is CASKPAGEWGYTF. DNA for the CDR3: TGTGCCAGTAAGCCGGCAGGGGAGTGGGGCTACACCTTC.

The chain recombines TRBV6-1 with TRBJ1-5, with 8 bases fitting TRBD1. CDR3 length equals 16 residues. V lost 1 base, J lost 6 bases, and 8 bases stayed unmatched. CDR1 and CDR2 from the germline V gene are MNHNS and SASEGT. CDR3 in DNA: TGTGCCAGCAGTGAAGTTTCCGGACAGGGCCGTCAGCCCCAGCATTTT. Translation: CASSEVSGQGRQPQHF.

This chain joins TRBV15 and TRBJ1-4, with D possibly matching TRBD1 (6 bases). V was pared by 1 base and J by 6 bases, with 18 bases between. Germline loops: CDR1 LNHNV, CDR2 YYDKDF (reference sequence). The CDR3 runs to 17 residues. The CDR3 coding sequence is TGTGCCACCAGCAGAGGGAGCGGGGGCAATACTCATGAAAAACTGTTTTTT. This gives the protein CATSRGSGGNTHEKLFF.

There are a few counts of this clone. The chain uses TRBV6-5 and TRBJ1-3; D is undetermined. Trimming removed 6 bases from V and 16 bases from J, with 13 bases in between. The V gene's germline CDR1 is MNHEY and CDR2 SVGAGI. CDR3 length: 10 amino acids. CDR3 sequence (DNA): TGTGCCAGCAGGCTACAGTTCTATTATTTT. Residues: CASRLQFYYF.

CDR3 DNA: TGTGCCAGAAGCTTAGCGCTAACAGGACCTAACTATGGCTACACCTTC. Residues: CARSLALTGPNYGYTF. This chain connects TRBV7-5 to TRBJ1-2; TRBD1, the table's D call, was not compared with the DNA. TRBV7-5 is a pseudogene locus. CDR3 size: 16 residues.

The table lists this clone with a count of one. The chain recombines TRBV7-2 with TRBJ1-2, with D maybe TRBD1 (5 bases). Trimming took off 4 bases at V and 3 bases at J, with 12 bases between the two ends. The CDR3 consists of 14 residues. Per germline, CDR1 SGHTA and CDR2 FQGNSA. CDR3: CASSYGGGDYGYTF. In nucleotides, the CDR3 is TGTGCCAGCAGCTATGGCGGAGGGGACTATGGCTACACCTTC.

The V and J genes are TRBV12-3 or TRBV12-4 and TRBJ2-2; D possibly corresponds to TRBD2 (5 bases). The V gene lost 4 bases and the J gene lost 6 bases, with 9 bases spanning the gap. The CDR3 extends over 13 amino acids. The CDR3 nucleotides read TGTGCCAGCAGTTACGGGATCGCCGGGGAGCTGTTTTTT. It translates to CASSYGIAGELFF.

The rearrangement joins TRBV9 to TRBJ2-5; the D is unclear. V was trimmed by 1 base and J by 1 base, leaving 5 bases between them. The CDR3 totals 13 residues. CDR1 and CDR2 from the germline V gene are SGDLS and YYNGEE. The CDR3 sequence is CASSVRSQETQYF. The CDR3 DNA is TGTGCCAGCAGCGTACGGTCCCAAGAGACCCAGTACTTC.

This clone was seen just once. V and J are TRBV27 and TRBJ2-1, with TRBD2 as a possible D gene (6 bases). The germline gives CDR1 MNHEY, CDR2 SMNVEV (reference sequence). Trimming removed 2 bases at V and 0 bases at J, with 11 bases between. CDR3 length: 16 residues. The CDR3 DNA sequence: TGTGCCAGCAGTTTAGGGGGGTTATACTCCTACAATGAGCAGTTCTTC. Encoded protein: CASSLGGLYSYNEQFF.

The chain recombines TRBV12-3 or TRBV12-4 with TRBJ1-6; the D gene is possibly TRBD1 (5 bases). V gave up 4 bases and J gave up 7 bases, with 5 bases separating them. CDR3 length: 12 residues. CDR3 region: CASSSGNSPLHF. The DNA of the CDR3 is TGTGCCAGCAGTTCAGGGAATTCACCCCTCCACTTT.

As for this clone: Other DNA sequences from this sample encode an identical CDR3 as well. The rearrangement joins TRBV5-1 to TRBJ2-6; 8 nucleotides line up with TRBD1. The CDR3 consists of 19 residues. V lost 0 bases and J lost 1; bases outside the gene matches: 9. Germline CDR1 SGHRS, CDR2 YFSETQ. The CDR3 loop is CASSLGTGGSLSGANVLTF. CDR3 bases: TGCGCCAGCAGCTTGGGAACAGGGGGGAGCTTATCTGGGGCCAACGTCCTGACTTTC.

J is TRBJ1-5 and V is TRBV27, with TRBD1 matching over 7 bases. After removal of 6 bases from V and 11 bases from J, the junction contained 10 bases not matched to a gene. The length of the CDR3 is 13 residues. Germline V lookup: CDR1 MNHEY, CDR2 SMNVEV (reference sequence). Written as DNA, the CDR3 is TGTGCCAGCAGGGACAGGCTATTTTCAGCCCAGCATTTT. Translating gives CASRDRLFSAQHF.

The chain employs TRBV6-5 and TRBJ2-1, with D perhaps matching TRBD1 (5 bases). Trimming shortened V by 6 bases and J by 4 bases, and 16 bases separated the two germline ends. This CDR3 is built from 15 residues. Per the germline V gene, CDR1 is MNHEY and CDR2 is SVGAGI. The CDR3 here is CASRPDTGLYNEQFF. The DNA of the CDR3 is TGTGCCAGCAGACCGGACACGGGTCTTTACAATGAGCAGTTCTTC.

The rearrangement joins TRBV3-1 (or the pseudogene TRBV3-2) to TRBJ1-1, with D tentatively TRBD1 (6 bases). Trimming pared 5 bases from V and 2 bases from J, leaving 15 bases between. Germline V gene data show CDR1 as LGHDT and CDR2 as YNNKEL (reference sequence). This CDR3 has 15 amino acids. The CDR3 nucleotides read TGTGCCAGCAGCATACTACAGGGAGATAACACTGAAGCTTTCTTT. Its protein is CASSILQGDNTEAFF.

V and J are TRBV11-3 and TRBJ2-1; 8 bases agree with TRBD1. Germline-derived CDR1 and CDR2 are SGHNT and YENEEA. V trimming: 3 bases; J trimming: 2 bases; junction bases outside the gene matches: 3. The CDR3 is 15 amino acids. This CDR3 is CASSFRQGPYNEQFF. The CDR3 DNA reads TGTGCCAGCAGCTTTCGACAGGGGCCCTACAATGAGCAGTTCTTC.

The V and J genes are TRBV11-2 and TRBJ1-2; TRBD1 aligns across 10 bases. This CDR3 is built from 13 residues. The germline gives CDR1 SGHAT, CDR2 FQNNGV. Trimming removed 7 bases from V and 8 bases from J; junction bases left unmatched: 7. CDR3 loop: CASTMDRGDGYTF. The CDR3 coding sequence is TGTGCCAGCACCATGGACAGGGGGGACGGCTACACCTTC.

This clone has more than one count but fewer than ten. The chain recombines TRBV5-8 with TRBJ1-3, with TRBD1 matching 7 bases. CDR3 length equals 16 residues. J gave up 7 bases and V 3 bases, and 13 bases lay outside the gene matches. Germline CDR1 is SGHTS and CDR2 is YDEGEE. CDR3 sequence: CASSWDKGGERNTIYF. The CDR3 DNA reads TGTGCCAGCAGCTGGGATAAAGGGGGCGAAAGGAACACCATATATTTT.

This clone was counted between two and nine times. The V and J genes are TRBV4-3 and TRBJ2-7; D gene unclear. Germline CDR1 LGHNA, CDR2 YSLEER. Trimming took off 2 bases at V and 5 bases at J, with 13 bases between the two ends. The CDR3 length is 14 residues. CDR3 DNA: TGCGCCAGCAGCCAACCTAGGTGTTTTGACGAGCAGTACGTC. This sequence encodes CASSQPRCFDEQYV.

The genes are TRBV6-5 and TRBJ1-2; 8 bases agree with TRBD1. The V segment lost 5 bases and the J segment 4 bases; nucleotides outside the gene matches: 6. The CDR3 is made up of 14 amino acids. Per germline, CDR1 MNHEY and CDR2 SVGAGI. This chain's CDR3 is CASSQGQAFYGYTF. CDR3 bases: TGTGCCAGCAGTCAGGGACAGGCGTTCTATGGCTACACCTTC.

The CDR3 here is CASSLGPGGADGYTF. The CDR3 bases are TGTGCCAGCAGCTTAGGTCCAGGGGGCGCAGATGGCTACACCTTC. This chain joins TRBV13 and TRBJ1-2; TRBD1 matches at 8 bases. This CDR3 region has 15 residues. Looked up from germline, CDR1 is PRHDT and CDR2 is FYEKMQ (reference sequence). The trim removed 0 bases at V and 6 bases at J, leaving 6 bases unmatched.

The V and J genes are TRBV4-3 and TRBJ2-1, with D possibly being TRBD2 (6 bases). The CDR3 has 15 residues. Trimming stripped 4 bases from V and 2 bases from J, with 12 bases between. Germline loops: CDR1 LGHNA, CDR2 YSLEER. The CDR3 region is CASSPQGGAYNEQFF. The DNA of the CDR3 is TGCGCCAGCAGCCCTCAGGGAGGAGCCTACAATGAGCAGTTCTTC.